This T cell receptor (beta chain) was sequenced for a study of human T cells and chemical hapten exposure. Points from the study as a whole: Counts of TCRs above 1 in 1000 frequency stayed unchanged with DPC sensitization.

Indicated time point: patch test 1, 2 weeks after DPC sensitization. Treatment indicated: therapeutic diphenylcyclopropenone sensitization with weekly scalp DPC. Investigators collected blood before applying each patch test. The CDR3 length is 13 residues. Germline assignment: CDR1 SGDLS and CDR2 YYNGEE. The V end lost 4 bases, the J end lost 6 bases, and 10 bases lay between the germline ends. Each CDR3 protein gets one entry after TCRdb re-called the RACE reads with MiXCR. The sample yields under 120,000 distinct CDR3 sequences, approximately 10% seen once. This clonotype was seen at least ten times. Its antigen is undetermined.

This sequence joins TRBV9 and TRBJ2-2; D is perhaps TRBD2 (6 bases). This material consisted of whole blood, taken in connection with sensitization to the hapten diphenylcyclopropenone (DPC). The clonotype comes from a middle-aged woman with alopecia areata. Some clones in this sample may be carry-over from other donors' samples. CDR3: CASSSGSPGELFF. In DNA form, the CDR3 reads TGTGCCAGCAGCTCCGGGAGCCCCGGGGAGCTGTTTTTT.